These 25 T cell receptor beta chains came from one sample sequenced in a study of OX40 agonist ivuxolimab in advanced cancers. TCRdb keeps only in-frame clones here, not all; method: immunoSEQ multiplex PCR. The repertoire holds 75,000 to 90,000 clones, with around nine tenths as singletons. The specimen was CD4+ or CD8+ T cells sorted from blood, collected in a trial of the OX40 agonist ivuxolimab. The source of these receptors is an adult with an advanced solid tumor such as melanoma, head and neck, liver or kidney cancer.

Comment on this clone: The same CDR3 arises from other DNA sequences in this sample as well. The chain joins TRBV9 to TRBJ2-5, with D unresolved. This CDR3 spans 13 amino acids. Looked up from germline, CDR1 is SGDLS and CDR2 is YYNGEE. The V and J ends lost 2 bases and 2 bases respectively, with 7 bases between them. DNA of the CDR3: TGTGCCAGCAGCGTGGGCAGGCAAGAGACCCAGTACTTC. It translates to CASSVGRQETQYF.

The CDR3 reads CASSLRDSSYEQYF. CDR3 bases: TGTGCCAGCAGCCTGAGGGACAGCTCCTACGAGCAGTACTTC. The rearrangement uses TRBV11-2 and TRBJ2-7; the match to TRBD1 covers 7 bases. The ends lost 5 bases at V and 0 bases at J; junction bases unmatched: 4. Germline V CDR1 and CDR2: SGHAT, FQNNGV. This CDR3 has 14 residues.

The CDR3, as DNA: TGTGCCATCACCGACATTGGAAACACCATATATTTT. This encodes CAITDIGNTIYF. J is TRBJ1-3 and V is TRBV10-3; D is unresolved. Germline loops: CDR1 ENHRY, CDR2 SYGVKD. The CDR3 totals 12 residues. V was shortened by 7 bases and J by 3 bases, with 7 bases between the two germline ends.

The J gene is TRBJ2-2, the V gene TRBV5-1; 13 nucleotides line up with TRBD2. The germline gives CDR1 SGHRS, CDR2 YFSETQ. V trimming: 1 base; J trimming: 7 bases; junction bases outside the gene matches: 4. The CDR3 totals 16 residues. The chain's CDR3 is CASSLQGLAGFGELFF. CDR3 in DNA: TGCGCCAGCAGCTTGCAGGGACTAGCGGGATTCGGGGAGCTGTTTTTT.

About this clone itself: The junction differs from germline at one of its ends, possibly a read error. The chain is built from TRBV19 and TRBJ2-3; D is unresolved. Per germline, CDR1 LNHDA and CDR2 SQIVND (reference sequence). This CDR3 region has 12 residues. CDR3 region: CASSTSRDTQYF. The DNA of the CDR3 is TGTGCCAGTAGTACCAGCAGAGATACGCAGTATTTT. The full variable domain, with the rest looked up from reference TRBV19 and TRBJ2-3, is DGGITQSPKYLFRKEGQNVTLSCEQNLNHDAMYWYRQDPGQGLRLIYYSQIVNDFQKGDIAEGYSVSREKKESFPLTVTSAQKNPTAFYLCASSTSRDTQYFGPGTRLTVL.

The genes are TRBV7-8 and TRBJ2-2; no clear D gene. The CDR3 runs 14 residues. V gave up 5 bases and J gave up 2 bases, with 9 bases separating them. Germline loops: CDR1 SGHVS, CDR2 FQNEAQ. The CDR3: CASSRRRNTGELFF. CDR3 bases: TGTGCCAGCAGCCGGAGAAGAAACACCGGGGAGCTGTTTTTT.

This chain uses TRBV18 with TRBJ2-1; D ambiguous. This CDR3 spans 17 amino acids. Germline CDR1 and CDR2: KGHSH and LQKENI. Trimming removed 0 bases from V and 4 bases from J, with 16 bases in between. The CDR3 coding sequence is TGTGCCAGCTCACCACCGAATCATCTCGCGACATACAATGAGCAGTTCTTC. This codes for CASSPPNHLATYNEQFF.

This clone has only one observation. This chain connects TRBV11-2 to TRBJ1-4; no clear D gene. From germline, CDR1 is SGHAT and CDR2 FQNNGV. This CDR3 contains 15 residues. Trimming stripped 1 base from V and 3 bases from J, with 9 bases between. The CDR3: CASSLGAAANEKLFF. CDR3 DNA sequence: TGTGCCAGCAGCTTAGGGGCAGCCGCTAATGAAAAACTGTTTTTT.

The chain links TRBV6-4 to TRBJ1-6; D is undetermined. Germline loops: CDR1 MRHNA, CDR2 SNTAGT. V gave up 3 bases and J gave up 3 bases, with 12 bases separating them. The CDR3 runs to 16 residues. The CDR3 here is CASSESGRNYNSPLHF. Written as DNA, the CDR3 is TGTGCCAGCAGTGAGTCTGGACGAAACTATAATTCACCCCTCCACTTT.

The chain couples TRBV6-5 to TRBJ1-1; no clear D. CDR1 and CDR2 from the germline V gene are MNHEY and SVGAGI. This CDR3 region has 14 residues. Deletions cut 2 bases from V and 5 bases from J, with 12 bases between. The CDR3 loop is CASSYAQAGTEAFF. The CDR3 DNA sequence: TGTGCCAGCAGTTACGCCCAGGCGGGGACTGAAGCTTTCTTT.

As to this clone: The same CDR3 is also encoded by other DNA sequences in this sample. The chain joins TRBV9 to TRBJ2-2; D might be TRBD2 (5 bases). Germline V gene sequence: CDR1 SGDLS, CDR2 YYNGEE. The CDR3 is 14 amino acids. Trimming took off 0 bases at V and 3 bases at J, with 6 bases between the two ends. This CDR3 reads CASSVVGDTGELFF. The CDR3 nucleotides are TGTGCCAGCAGCGTAGTCGGGGACACCGGGGAGCTGTTTTTT.

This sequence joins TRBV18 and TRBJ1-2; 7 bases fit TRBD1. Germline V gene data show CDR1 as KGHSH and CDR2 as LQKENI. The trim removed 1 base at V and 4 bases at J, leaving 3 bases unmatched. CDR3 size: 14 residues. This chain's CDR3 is CASSPLRDSYGYTF. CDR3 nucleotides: TGTGCCAGCTCACCACTCCGGGACAGCTATGGCTACACCTTC. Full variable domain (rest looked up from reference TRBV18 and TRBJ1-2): NAGVMQNPRHLVRRRGQEARLRCSPMKGHSHVYWYRQLPEEGLKFMVYLQKENIIDESGMPKERFSAEFPKEGPSILRIQQVVRGDSAAYFCASSPLRDSYGYTFGSGTRLTVV.

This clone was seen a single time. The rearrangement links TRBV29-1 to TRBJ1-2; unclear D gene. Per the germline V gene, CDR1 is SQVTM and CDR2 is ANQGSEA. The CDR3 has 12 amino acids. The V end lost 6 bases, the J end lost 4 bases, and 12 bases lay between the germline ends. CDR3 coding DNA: TGCAGCGTCGAGGCCACCGGCTATGGCTACACCTTC. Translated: CSVEATGYGYTF.

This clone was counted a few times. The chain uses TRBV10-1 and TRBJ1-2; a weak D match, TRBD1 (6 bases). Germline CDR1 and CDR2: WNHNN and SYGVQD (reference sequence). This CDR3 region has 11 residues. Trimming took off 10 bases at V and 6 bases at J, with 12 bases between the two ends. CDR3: CATGGENGYTF. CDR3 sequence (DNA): TGCGCCACGGGGGGCGAGAATGGCTACACCTTC.

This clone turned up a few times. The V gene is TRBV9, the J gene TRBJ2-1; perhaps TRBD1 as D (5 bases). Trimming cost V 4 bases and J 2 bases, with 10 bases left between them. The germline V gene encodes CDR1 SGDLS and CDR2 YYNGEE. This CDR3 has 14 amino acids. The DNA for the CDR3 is TGTGCCAGCAGCCCGCAGGGTGCCTACAATGAGCAGTTCTTC. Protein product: CASSPQGAYNEQFF.

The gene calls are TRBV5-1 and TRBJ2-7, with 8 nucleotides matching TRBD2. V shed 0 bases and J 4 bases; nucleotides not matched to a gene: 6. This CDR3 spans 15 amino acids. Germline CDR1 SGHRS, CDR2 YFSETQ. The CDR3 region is CASSLEGLASYEQYF. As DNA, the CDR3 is TGCGCCAGCAGCTTGGAAGGACTAGCCTCTTACGAGCAGTACTTC.

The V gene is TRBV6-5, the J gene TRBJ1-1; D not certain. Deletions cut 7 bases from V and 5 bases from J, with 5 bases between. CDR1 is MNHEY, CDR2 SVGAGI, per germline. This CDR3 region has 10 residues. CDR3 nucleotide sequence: TGTGCCAGCATGGGGACTGAAGCTTTCTTT. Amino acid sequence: CASMGTEAFF.

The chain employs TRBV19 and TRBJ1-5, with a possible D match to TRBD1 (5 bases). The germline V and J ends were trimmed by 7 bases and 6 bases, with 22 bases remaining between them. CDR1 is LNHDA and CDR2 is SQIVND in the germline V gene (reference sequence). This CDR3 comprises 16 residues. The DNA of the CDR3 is TGTGCCAGTACCCCTGGGGGGAGGGAACGGAGTCAGCCCCAGCATTTT. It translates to CASTPGGRERSQPQHF. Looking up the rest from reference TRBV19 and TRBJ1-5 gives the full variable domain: DGGITQSPKYLFRKEGQNVTLSCEQNLNHDAMYWYRQDPGQGLRLIYYSQIVNDFQKGDIAEGYSVSREKKESFPLTVTSAQKNPTAFYLCASTPGGRERSQPQHFGDGTRLSIL.

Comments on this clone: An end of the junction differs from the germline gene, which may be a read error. In nucleotides, the CDR3 is TGTGCCAGCAGCAAATCATCCGGGACAGGGCCGTCCGTGGAGTTC. As protein: CASSKSSGTGPSVEF. The V gene is TRBV7-8, the J gene TRBJ2-7; 9 nucleotides align to TRBD1. This CDR3 is built from 15 residues. The V gene's germline CDR1 is SGHVS and CDR2 FQNEAQ. Filled out from reference TRBV7-8 and TRBJ2-7, the complete variable domain reads GAGVSQSPRYKVAKRGQDVALRCDPISGHVSLFWYQQALGQGPEFLTYFQNEAQLDKSGLPSDRFFAERPEGSVSTLKIQRTQQEDSAVYLCASSKSSGTGPSVEFGPGTRLTVT.

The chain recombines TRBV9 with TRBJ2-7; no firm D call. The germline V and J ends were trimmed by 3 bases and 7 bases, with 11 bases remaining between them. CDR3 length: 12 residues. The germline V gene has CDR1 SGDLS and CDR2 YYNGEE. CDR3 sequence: CASSASVGEQYF. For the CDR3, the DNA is TGTGCCAGCAGCGCCTCGGTCGGGGAGCAGTACTTC.

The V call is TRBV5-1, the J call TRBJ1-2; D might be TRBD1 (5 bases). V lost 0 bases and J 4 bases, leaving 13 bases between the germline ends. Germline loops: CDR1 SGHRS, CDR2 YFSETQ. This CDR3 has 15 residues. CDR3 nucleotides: TGCGCCAGCAGCTTGGGGGACGGGCCCTTCTATGGCTACACCTTC. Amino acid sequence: CASSLGDGPFYGYTF.

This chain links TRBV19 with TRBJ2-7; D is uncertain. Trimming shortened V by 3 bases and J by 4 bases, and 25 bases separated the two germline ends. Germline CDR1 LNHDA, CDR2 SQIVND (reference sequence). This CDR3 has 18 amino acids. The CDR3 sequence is CASSISIFRCVEFYEQYF. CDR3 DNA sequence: TGTGCCAGTAGTATCTCTATCTTTCGCTGTGTAGAATTTTACGAGCAGTACTTC. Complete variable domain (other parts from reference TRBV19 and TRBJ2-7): DGGITQSPKYLFRKEGQNVTLSCEQNLNHDAMYWYRQDPGQGLRLIYYSQIVNDFQKGDIAEGYSVSREKKESFPLTVTSAQKNPTAFYLCASSISIFRCVEFYEQYFGPGTRLTVT.

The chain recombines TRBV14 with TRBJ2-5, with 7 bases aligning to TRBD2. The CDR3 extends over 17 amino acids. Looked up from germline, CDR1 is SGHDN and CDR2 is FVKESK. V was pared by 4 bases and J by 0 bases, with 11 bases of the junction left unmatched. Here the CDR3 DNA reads TGTGCCAGCAGCCTGGGCGTACGGGAGGTGGACCAAGAGACCCAGTACTTC. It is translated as CASSLGVREVDQETQYF.

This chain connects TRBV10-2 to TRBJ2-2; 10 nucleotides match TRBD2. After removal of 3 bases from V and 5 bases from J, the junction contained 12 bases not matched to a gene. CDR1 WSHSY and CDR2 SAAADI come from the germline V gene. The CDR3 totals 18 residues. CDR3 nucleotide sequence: TGCGCCAGCAGTGACCCCCTAAGCGGGAGGGCTCATACCGGGGAGCTGTTTTTT. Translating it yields CASSDPLSGRAHTGELFF.

The CDR3 loop reads CASSSAPGGVGYTF. The DNA of the CDR3 is TGTGCCAGCAGTTCAGCCCCAGGGGGGGTCGGCTACACCTTC. The V call is TRBV7-9, the J call TRBJ1-2; 7 bases fit TRBD1. The CDR3 loop spans 14 amino acids. J lost 8 bases, V lost 6 bases, and 12 bases had no gene match. CDR1 and CDR2 from the germline V gene are SEHNR and FQNEAQ (reference sequence). Complete variable domain (other parts from reference TRBV7-9 and TRBJ1-2): DTGVSQNPRHKITKRGQNVTFRCDPISEHNRLYWYRQTLGQGPEFLTYFQNEAQLEKSRLLSDRFSAERPKGSFSTLEIQRTEQGDSAMYLCASSSAPGGVGYTFGSGTRLTVV.